This T cell receptor (beta chain) was profiled in a study of identical twins. General study findings and limits: Where beta out-of-frame sequences were concerned, excess twin sharing was weaker.

The V end was cut by 3 bases, the J end by 0 bases, with 9 bases between. The CDR3 consists of 14 residues. Per germline, CDR1 DFQATT and CDR2 SNEGSKA (reference sequence). This clonotype was detected many times. The antigen is undetermined. Template switching added a universal primer binding site, and final cDNA carried unique molecular identifiers. TCRdb called the 5' RACE reads again in MiXCR, with one record for every CDR3 protein. Altogether around 370,000 distinct CDR3 sequences are present, roughly 9% being singletons, with the ten largest covering roughly 8.9%. The TCR originated in a woman between 50 and 59 years old in good health. The sequencing input was naive T cells sorted from blood. This chain connects TRBV20-1 to TRBJ1-5, with D unresolved. The CDR3 DNA sequence: TGCAGTGCTAGTCAGGCAGCTAGCAATCAGCCCCAGCATTTT. Amino acid sequence: CSASQAASNQPQHF.